A single sample is the source of the 12 T cell receptor beta chains below, sequenced in a study of blood T cell repertoires in COVID-19. Produced via immunoSEQ multiplex PCR; TCRdb's table is partial and in-frame only. The sample shows 200,000 to 250,000 clones, roughly four fifths of them seen only once. The sample comprised peripheral blood. These receptors all come from a young man who had recovered from COVID-19.

The rearrangement uses TRBV19 and TRBJ1-1; 7 bases match TRBD1. This CDR3 has 15 residues. V lost 7 bases and J lost 2; bases outside the gene matches: 10. CDR1 LNHDA and CDR2 SQIVND come from the germline V gene (reference sequence). Written as DNA, the CDR3 is TGTGCCAGTAACATTCGGGACAGACCAAACACTGAAGCTTTCTTT. Translating gives CASNIRDRPNTEAFF. Based on the CDR3 plus reference TRBV19 and TRBJ1-1, the full variable domain is DGGITQSPKYLFRKEGQNVTLSCEQNLNHDAMYWYRQDPGQGLRLIYYSQIVNDFQKGDIAEGYSVSREKKESFPLTVTSAQKNPTAFYLCASNIRDRPNTEAFFGQGTRLTVV.

The gene calls are TRBV7-2 and TRBJ2-1, with a possible D match to TRBD2 (7 bases). The CDR3 consists of 15 residues. Trimming stripped 7 bases from V and 6 bases from J, with 19 bases between. The V gene's germline CDR1 is SGHTA and CDR2 FQGNSA. The CDR3 reads CASTSGRGAINEQFF. In DNA, the CDR3 is TGTGCCAGCACCTCTGGGAGGGGGGCCATCAATGAGCAGTTCTTC.

This chain joins TRBV9 and TRBJ1-4; a possible D gene is TRBD1 (5 bases). The germline CDR1 and CDR2 sequences are SGDLS and YYNGEE. V was cut by 4 bases and J by 8 bases, with 15 bases left in between. The CDR3 length is 14 residues. The CDR3 loop reads CASSPGSGGEKLFF. The CDR3 DNA is TGTGCCAGCAGCCCCGGGAGCGGGGGAGAAAAACTGTTTTTT. The whole variable domain, filled in from reference TRBV9 and TRBJ1-4, reads DSGVTQTPKHLITATGQRVTLRCSPRSGDLSVYWYQQSLDQGLQFLIQYYNGEERAKGNILERFSAQQFPDLHSELNLSSLELGDSALYFCASSPGSGGEKLFFGSGTQLSVL.

This chain uses TRBV7-7 with TRBJ2-2; TRBD1 matches 7 bases. Germline V gene lookup returns CDR1 SSHAT and CDR2 FNYEAQ (reference sequence). CDR3 size: 15 residues. With V trimmed by 5 bases and J by 4 bases, 7 bases remained unmatched. CDR3 DNA: TGTGCCAGCAGCCCAGACAGGGATCGCACCGGGGAGCTGTTTTTT. It encodes CASSPDRDRTGELFF.

V gene TRBV19 combines with J gene TRBJ2-5; 7 positions match TRBD1. This CDR3 has 14 amino acids. Germline V gives CDR1 LNHDA, CDR2 SQIVND (reference sequence). The ends lost 4 bases at V and 1 base at J; junction bases unmatched: 3. Here the CDR3 DNA reads TGTGCCAGTAGTAGGGACAGTGTCCAAGAGACCCAGTACTTC. It encodes CASSRDSVQETQYF.

This clone came up once. This chain joins TRBV9 and TRBJ1-2; a possible D gene is TRBD1 (6 bases). Germline values: CDR1 SGDLS, CDR2 YYNGEE. The germline V and J ends were trimmed by 4 bases and 7 bases, with 20 bases remaining between them. CDR3 length: 15 amino acids. The CDR3 sequence: CASSPRTERLAGYTF. For the CDR3, the DNA is TGTGCCAGCAGCCCCCGGACAGAACGGTTGGCTGGCTACACCTTC.

This rearrangement joins TRBV9 to TRBJ2-3, with 9 bases identical to TRBD2. Germline V CDR1 and CDR2: SGDLS, YYNGEE. Trimming took 4 bases from V and 4 from J; bases not matched to a gene: 4. This CDR3 contains 14 residues. The CDR3 region is CASSPIAGADTQYF. The DNA of the CDR3 is TGTGCCAGCAGCCCAATAGCGGGGGCAGATACGCAGTATTTT. Full variable domain (rest looked up from reference TRBV9 and TRBJ2-3): DSGVTQTPKHLITATGQRVTLRCSPRSGDLSVYWYQQSLDQGLQFLIQYYNGEERAKGNILERFSAQQFPDLHSELNLSSLELGDSALYFCASSPIAGADTQYFGPGTRLTVL.

J is TRBJ1-6 and V is TRBV27; possible D gene TRBD1, 5 bases. CDR3 length: 13 residues. The V and J ends lost 8 bases and 8 bases respectively, with 13 bases between them. CDR1 is MNHEY, CDR2 SMNVEV, per germline (reference sequence). CDR3 residues: CASRPGGYSPLHF. The DNA for the CDR3 is TGTGCCAGCCGCCCGGGGGGTTATTCACCCCTCCACTTT.

The count of this clone is one. The V and J genes are TRBV7-2 and TRBJ2-1, with 8 nucleotides matching TRBD2. The CDR3 is 14 amino acids. Germline V CDR1 and CDR2: SGHTA, FQGNSA. The trim removed 2 bases at V and 5 bases at J, leaving 2 bases unmatched. The DNA for the CDR3 is TGTGCCAGCAGCTTAAGCGGGGGTAACAATGAGCAGTTCTTC. As protein: CASSLSGGNNEQFF.

The rearrangement uses TRBV3-1 (or the pseudogene TRBV3-2) and TRBJ1-2, with D possibly TRBD1 on 5 matching bases. Germline values: CDR1 LGHDT, CDR2 YNNKEL (reference sequence). V lost 1 base, J lost 4 bases, and 19 bases lay in between. The length of the CDR3 is 17 residues. This CDR3 is CASSQGLLTGGVYGYTF. CDR3 coding DNA: TGTGCCAGCAGCCAAGGACTCCTCACAGGAGGGGTCTATGGCTACACCTTC.

The chain carries TRBV23-1 and TRBJ2-7; 11 positions agree with TRBD2. TRBV23-1 is an open reading frame whose function is uncertain. J lost 4 bases, V lost 2 bases, and 10 bases had no gene match. The CDR3 totals 17 residues. The CDR3 region is CASSQGREGTSGYEQYF. The CDR3, as DNA: TGCGCCAGCAGTCAAGGGCGAGAAGGGACTAGCGGATACGAGCAGTACTTC.

CDR3 sequence (DNA): TGTGCCAGCCGACTACCCTCCAGGGGGGAGACCCAGTACTTC. Amino acid sequence: CASRLPSRGETQYF. The rearrangement uses TRBV18 and TRBJ2-5, with TRBD1 matching over 7 bases. The germline gives CDR1 KGHSH, CDR2 LQKENI. The CDR3 is 14 amino acids. V shed 8 bases and J 5 bases; nucleotides not matched to a gene: 11.